Presented here are 9 T cell receptor beta chains from one specimen sequenced in a study of blood T cell repertoires in COVID-19. Sequencing used immunoSEQ multiplex PCR; TCRdb keeps in-frame clones, though not all of them. The table shows tens of thousands of clones, with over 70% occurring only once. The sequencing input was peripheral blood. The source is a man aged 65 to 85 with COVID-19, enrolled during active disease.

The chain employs TRBV10-3 and TRBJ1-1; 7 bases are a match to TRBD1. Losses at the gene ends were 4 bases for V and 3 bases for J; bases not matched to a gene: 5. Germline-derived CDR1 and CDR2 are ENHRY and SYGVKD. CDR3 length: 14 residues. The CDR3 loop is CAISAITGDTEAFF. The DNA for the CDR3 is TGTGCCATCAGTGCGATAACAGGGGACACTGAAGCTTTCTTT.

The J gene is TRBJ2-3, the V gene TRBV30; TRBD2 aligns across 12 bases. Unmatched junction bases numbered 3, after V lost 2 bases and J lost 3 bases. Germline V lookup: CDR1 GTSNPN, CDR2 SVGIG (reference sequence). The CDR3 runs 15 residues. DNA of the CDR3: TGTGCCTGGAGTAGACTAGCGGGAGCGACAGATACGCAGTATTTT. This codes for CAWSRLAGATDTQYF. The full variable domain, rest sourced from reference TRBV30 and TRBJ2-3, is SQTIHQWPATLVQPVGSPLSLECTVEGTSNPNLYWYRQAAGRGLQLLFYSVGIGQISSEVPQNLSASRPQDRQFILSSKKLLLSDSGFYLCAWSRLAGATDTQYFGPGTRLTVL.

The rearrangement joins TRBV7-8 to TRBJ1-5, with a tentative D call TRBD1 (6 bases). Trimming left V 1 base short and J 6 bases short, with 19 bases between. The CDR3 extends over 17 amino acids. Germline lookup yields CDR1 SGHVS and CDR2 FQNEAQ. CDR3 bases: TGTGCCAGCAGCTTAGAGCCCGGGACAAGGAGAGTTCAGCCCCAGCATTTT. This encodes CASSLEPGTRRVQPQHF.

CDR3 protein: CASSFESNGLAGESEQFF. CDR3 DNA: TGCGCCAGCAGCTTTGAATCTAATGGGCTAGCGGGAGAGAGTGAGCAGTTCTTC. The rearrangement uses TRBV5-1 and TRBJ2-1, with 10 positions matching TRBD2. The V gene end was trimmed by 2 bases and the J gene end by 9 bases; junction bases not matched to a gene: 17. This CDR3 is 18 amino acids long. Germline values: CDR1 SGHRS, CDR2 YFSETQ.

The chain is built from TRBV5-1 and TRBJ2-1; D is perhaps TRBD2 (7 bases). This CDR3 region has 15 residues. Germline V CDR1 and CDR2: SGHRS, YFSETQ. Trimming shortened V by 6 bases and J by 4 bases, and 17 bases separated the two germline ends. CDR3 region: CASTLGGDYYNEQFF. CDR3 in DNA: TGCGCCAGCACCTTAGGGGGGGACTATTACAATGAGCAGTTCTTC.

The J gene is TRBJ2-3, the V gene TRBV6-1, with TRBD1 matching over 7 bases. CDR1 is MNHNS and CDR2 is SASEGT in the germline V gene. This CDR3 spans 12 amino acids. V shed 2 bases, J shed 14 bases, and the junction held 7 bases outside the gene matches. The CDR3 region is CASSELRQGWYF. CDR3 DNA: TGTGCCAGCAGTGAACTGAGACAGGGCTGGTATTTT.

The chain has TRBV7-2 and TRBJ2-2, with D possibly matching TRBD2 (6 bases). The V and J ends lost 7 bases and 1 base respectively, with 16 bases between them. The CDR3 loop spans 16 amino acids. The germline V gene encodes CDR1 SGHTA and CDR2 FQGNSA. The CDR3 DNA is TGTGCCAGCAAAACGGGCGGGGTCCTGAACACCGGGGAGCTGTTTTTT. Translated: CASKTGGVLNTGELFF.

The CDR3 DNA reads as TGTGCCAGCACCGCGGGAGGGCTATACAATGAGCAGTTCTTC. Translating gives CASTAGGLYNEQFF. This chain uses TRBV28 with TRBJ2-1, with 9 bases that match TRBD2. This CDR3 has 14 residues. CDR1 is MDHEN and CDR2 is SYDVKM in the germline V gene. Losses at the gene ends were 7 bases for V and 4 bases for J; bases not matched to a gene: 5. Full variable domain (missing parts from reference TRBV28 and TRBJ2-1): DVKVTQSSRYLVKRTGEKVFLECVQDMDHENMFWYRQDPGLGLRLIYFSYDVKMKEKGDIPEGYSVSREKKERFSLILESASTNQTSMYLCASTAGGLYNEQFFGPGTRLTVL.

The chain couples TRBV28 to TRBJ1-2; TRBD1 might be the D (6 bases). Between the trimmed V and J ends, which lost 8 bases and 4 bases, there was a span of 20 bases. CDR1 and CDR2 (germline): MDHEN, SYDVKM. CDR3 size: 15 residues. The CDR3 sequence is CASQTRPGGGYGYTF. CDR3 DNA: TGTGCCAGCCAAACCCGGCCGGGGGGCGGCTATGGCTACACCTTC.